The rows below give T cell receptor beta chains drawn from one sample of a study of regulatory T cells in long-lasting Graves disease. TCRdb reprocessed the multiplex PCR reads with MiXCR, giving one entry per CDR3 protein. The table records about 470,000 distinct CDR3 sequences, just under 15% of them present only once. This sample also appeared in a second study, on T cells in Graves' hyperthyroidism and ophthalmopathy.

Sample: peripheral blood mononuclear cells (PBMCs), taken at new diagnosis, from a patient treated with antithyroid drugs. The receptors were sampled from a woman aged 25 to 39 with Graves disease. The CDR3 runs from the conserved cysteine through the conserved F or W. The D gene is left open where the match is weak. Size values are once, few and many counts, or a class for expanded clones, and some rows have none.

D: -
J: TRBJ1-5
V: TRBV6-1
size: many
CDR3: CASRRQASEPQHF
DNA: TGTGCCAGCAGGAGACAGGCCTCGGAGCCCCAGCATTTT

D: TRBD1
J: TRBJ2-1
V: TRBV6-1
size: many
CDR3: CASSLGQGDPYNEQFF
DNA: TGTGCCAGCAGCCTGGGACAGGGGGATCCCTACAATGAGCAGTTCTTC

D: -
J: TRBJ2-7
V: TRBV20-1
size: -
CDR3: CSARVKSGRISYEQYF
DNA: TGCAGTGCTAGAGTTAAAAGCGGCCGGATATCCTACGAGCAGTACTTC

D: -
J: TRBJ1-2
V: TRBV29-1
size: few
CDR3: CSVELGIGYTF
DNA: TGCAGCGTTGAGTTGGGGATCGGCTACACCTTC

D: TRBD2
J: TRBJ2-1
V: TRBV27
size: many
CDR3: CASSYTLRAGGYNEQFF
DNA: TGTGCCAGCAGCTACACCTTAAGAGCGGGAGGCTACAATGAGCAGTTCTTC

D: -
J: TRBJ2-7
V: TRBV2
size: many
CDR3: CASSEDRLEQYF
DNA: TGTGCCAGCAGCGAGGATCGGTTGGAGCAGTACTTC

D: -
J: TRBJ1-5
V: TRBV12-3/TRBV12-4
size: -
CDR3: CASSFAGEGNQPQHF
DNA: TGTGCCAGCAGTTTCGCCGGGGAGGGCAATCAGCCCCAGCATTTT

D: -
J: TRBJ1-1
V: TRBV20-1
size: -
CDR3: CSARGTVATEAFF
DNA: TGCAGTGCTAGGGGGACGGTAGCCACTGAAGCTTTCTTT

D: -
J: TRBJ2-1
V: TRBV24-1
size: -
CDR3: CATSDFGVRNEQFF
DNA: TGTGCCACCAGTGATTTCGGGGTACGCAATGAGCAGTTCTTC

D: TRBD2
J: TRBJ2-4
V: TRBV5-6
size: many
CDR3: CASSPSGSYIQYF
DNA: TGTGCCAGCAGCCCTAGCGGGAGTTACATTCAGTACTTC

D: -
J: TRBJ2-4
V: TRBV7-9
size: -
CDR3: CASSSNGLLNIQYF
DNA: TGTGCCAGCAGCTCGAACGGACTCCTAAACATTCAGTACTTC

D: -
J: TRBJ2-1
V: TRBV5-1
size: many
CDR3: CASIPLNTGNTNEQFF
DNA: TGCGCCAGCATCCCTTTGAACACCGGGAACACCAATGAGCAGTTCTTC

D: TRBD1
J: TRBJ2-5
V: TRBV19
size: -
CDR3: CASKVTGLKTQYF
DNA: TGTGCCAGTAAAGTGACAGGGCTGAAGACCCAGTACTTC

D: -
J: TRBJ1-1
V: TRBV20-1
size: few
CDR3: CSARQPNTEAFF
DNA: TGCAGTGCTCGGCAGCCCAACACTGAAGCTTTCTTT

D: TRBD1
J: TRBJ2-5
V: TRBV20-1
size: many
CDR3: CSASGTETGETQYF
DNA: TGCAGTGCTAGCGGGACAGAGACCGGAGAGACCCAGTACTTC

D: TRBD1
J: TRBJ2-2
V: TRBV5-4
size: -
CDR3: CAGSTGDRVAGELFF
DNA: TGTGCCGGATCCACAGGGGACAGGGTCGCCGGGGAGCTGTTTTTT

D: -
J: TRBJ1-5
V: TRBV25-1
size: many
CDR3: CASSDSGGNQPQHF
DNA: TGTGCCAGCAGTGACTCAGGGGGCAATCAGCCCCAGCATTTT

D: -
J: TRBJ1-2
V: TRBV11-2
size: many
CDR3: CASSSPTPHSFGCTF
DNA: TGTGCCAGCAGCTCCCCGACACCACATTCTTTTGGCTGCACCTTC

D: -
J: TRBJ2-3
V: TRBV15
size: many
CDR3: CATSRGTGTADTQYF
DNA: TGTGCCACCAGCAGAGGTACTGGGACTGCAGATACGCAGTATTTT

D: TRBD2
J: TRBJ2-1
V: TRBV7-8
size: many
CDR3: CASSLAAGGPEHRQFF
DNA: TGTGCCAGCAGCTTAGCGGCGGGAGGGCCGGAACATCGGCAGTTCTTC

D: -
J: TRBJ2-7
V: TRBV4-2
size: few
CDR3: CASSQEKGQPSYGQYF
DNA: TGTGCCAGCAGCCAGGAGAAAGGGCAGCCCTCCTACGGGCAGTACTTC

D: -
J: TRBJ2-5
V: TRBV20-1
size: few
CDR3: CSATPGSTETQYF
DNA: TGCAGTGCCACCCCCGGGAGTACGGAGACCCAGTACTTC

D: -
J: TRBJ2-2
V: TRBV19
size: -
CDR3: CASTEYTRGYTGELFF
DNA: TGTGCCAGTACCGAATACACAAGGGGGTACACCGGGGAGCTGTTTTTT

D: -
J: TRBJ2-7
V: TRBV7-6
size: many
CDR3: CASSPGTSPSYEQYF
DNA: TGTGCCAGCAGCCCGGGCACTAGTCCGTCCTACGAGCAGTACTTC

D: TRBD2
J: TRBJ2-1
V: TRBV5-1
size: many
CDR3: CASSLLGGRNYNEQFF
DNA: TGCGCCAGCAGCTTGTTAGGCGGGAGGAATTACAATGAGCAGTTCTTC

D: TRBD1
J: TRBJ1-4
V: TRBV13
size: many
CDR3: CASSPRIPGGTEKLFF
DNA: TGTGCCAGCAGCCCCCGCATCCCAGGGGGGACTGAAAAACTGTTTTTT

D: -
J: TRBJ2-7
V: TRBV2
size: many
CDR3: CASTQGTPFYEQYF
DNA: TGTGCCAGCACCCAAGGGACGCCGTTCTACGAGCAGTACTTC

D: -
J: TRBJ1-2
V: TRBV25-1
size: -
CDR3: CASSGGGRNYGYTF
DNA: TGTGCCAGCAGTGGGGGGGGACGGAACTATGGCTACACCTTC

D: TRBD2
J: TRBJ2-1
V: TRBV20-1
size: few
CDR3: CSATTSGSSNEQFF
DNA: TGCAGTGCTACGACTAGCGGGAGCTCCAATGAGCAGTTCTTC

D: -
J: TRBJ2-6
V: TRBV7-9
size: many
CDR3: CASSGGPQGASGANVLTF
DNA: TGTGCCAGCAGCGGGGGGCCACAGGGAGCCTCTGGGGCCAACGTCCTGACTTTC

D: -
J: TRBJ2-3
V: TRBV12-5
size: -
CDR3: CASGWGEGTDTQYF
DNA: TGTGCTAGTGGTTGGGGAGAGGGCACAGATACGCAGTATTTT

D: -
J: TRBJ1-1
V: TRBV10-3
size: -
CDR3: CAISRGPGQGYFEAFF
DNA: TGTGCCATCAGCAGAGGGCCGGGGCAGGGCTACTTTGAAGCTTTCTTT

D: TRBD2
J: TRBJ2-4
V: TRBV5-1
size: -
CDR3: CASSLAGRLAGDKNIQYF
DNA: TGCGCCAGCAGCTTGGCGGGGAGACTAGCGGGAGACAAAAACATTCAGTACTTC

D: TRBD1
J: TRBJ1-2
V: TRBV28
size: many
CDR3: CASRPQGTPNYGYTF
DNA: TGTGCCAGCAGGCCACAGGGGACTCCTAACTATGGCTACACCTTC

D: -
J: TRBJ2-1
V: TRBV4-2
size: few
CDR3: CASSQEGWEQFF
DNA: TGTGCCAGCAGCCAAGAAGGGTGGGAGCAGTTCTTC

D: TRBD1
J: TRBJ1-1
V: TRBV2
size: many
CDR3: CAGQASYLANTEAFF
DNA: TGTGCTGGACAGGCTTCCTATTTGGCGAACACTGAAGCTTTCTTT

D: TRBD1
J: TRBJ2-5
V: TRBV6-5
size: few
CDR3: CASSYRGTGVGETQYF
DNA: TGTGCCAGCAGTTACCGAGGGACAGGGGTGGGGGAGACCCAGTACTTC

D: TRBD1
J: TRBJ2-3
V: TRBV2
size: many
CDR3: CASWRDREGTDTQYF
DNA: TGTGCCAGCTGGCGGGACAGGGAAGGCACAGATACGCAGTATTTT

D: -
J: TRBJ1-1
V: TRBV19
size: few
CDR3: CASSIPPRGVQGRMNTEAFF
DNA: TGTGCCAGTAGTATACCCCCCCGGGGGGTGCAGGGGAGAATGAACACTGAAGCTTTCTTT

D: -
J: TRBJ2-7
V: TRBV28
size: many
CDR3: CASSPGTTGGYEQYF
DNA: TGTGCCAGCAGCCCCGGCACGACAGGAGGCTACGAGCAGTACTTC

D: -
J: TRBJ2-7
V: TRBV6-1
size: many
CDR3: CASKFGASSYEQYF
DNA: TGTGCCAGCAAATTCGGGGCCAGCTCCTACGAGCAGTACTTC

D: TRBD1
J: TRBJ2-3
V: TRBV9
size: many
CDR3: CASSGRTGTDTQYF
DNA: TGTGCCAGCAGCGGGAGGACAGGGACAGATACGCAGTATTTT

D: TRBD2
J: TRBJ2-4
V: TRBV11-2
size: many
CDR3: CASTSTSGGYIQYF
DNA: TGTGCCAGCACTTCGACTAGCGGTGGTTACATTCAGTACTTC